These T cell receptor beta chains were read from a single sample in a study of blood T cell repertoires in COVID-19. Assay used: immunoSEQ multiplex PCR; TCRdb lists only in-frame clones, some missing. The sample yields under 300,000 clones, 70% to 90% seen once. The specimen was peripheral blood. These receptors all come from a woman between 40 and 55 years old who had recovered from COVID-19. Each CDR3 is given without its conserved first and last residue. A D gene is named only where the DNA matches it firmly.

J,V,D,CDR3
TRBJ2-2,TRBV5-3,TRBD2,ARSRRRLAGALYTGELF
TRBJ2-1,TRBV7-9,NA,ASSNSGYNEQF
TRBJ2-5,TRBV5-1,NA,ASSPTDPRETQY
TRBJ2-1,TRBV14,NA,ASSQERDSLQF
TRBJ1-4,TRBV30,TRBD1,AWSVDSGGSEKLF
TRBJ2-3,TRBV4-2,TRBD2,ASSPDGTRTSTDTQY
TRBJ1-1,TRBV6-5,NA,ASSYGAGNKGTEAF
TRBJ2-3,TRBV30,TRBD1,AWSSYLYRQGSRTDTQY
TRBJ2-7,TRBV3-1/TRBV3-2,TRBD2,ASSQSFSGRSTYEQY
TRBJ1-4,TRBV4-3,NA,ASSPTFATNEKLF
TRBJ2-3,TRBV7-3,NA,ASTELGGPPTDTQY
TRBJ2-2,TRBV2,TRBD2,ASRALAGGKRGTGELF
TRBJ1-2,TRBV5-5,NA,ASSFGTYSRGYT
TRBJ2-7,TRBV5-1,TRBD1,ASSLDGTASGAEQY
TRBJ2-1,TRBV4-3,TRBD1,ASSQERGREQF
TRBJ1-6,TRBV27,TRBD1,ASSWTRGTGNYNSPLH
TRBJ2-7,TRBV27,NA,ASSSQPWAYEQY
TRBJ2-7,TRBV5-1,TRBD1,ASSLVTGGTYEQY
TRBJ2-3,TRBV11-2,NA,ASSPGGGTDTQY
TRBJ1-2,TRBV5-6,NA,ASISRGLVYGYT
TRBJ2-1,TRBV3-1/TRBV3-2,NA,ASSQEISTRDEQF
TRBJ1-2,TRBV7-2,TRBD1,ASSLGGRDRAYGYT
TRBJ2-7,TRBV15,NA,ATSRGWGRNEQY
TRBJ1-6,TRBV7-2,NA,ASSLSVEALH
TRBJ2-2,TRBV5-1,TRBD1,ASSWTGGVNTGELF
TRBJ2-1,TRBV7-9,NA,ASSLVRSSYNEQF
TRBJ1-2,TRBV7-2,TRBD1,ASSLEGTGGNYGYT
TRBJ2-2,TRBV7-9,TRBD1,ASSRQTGSNTGELF
TRBJ1-4,TRBV7-2,NA,ASSSSSRFNEKLF
TRBJ2-3,TRBV6-4,NA,ASSERAASGTDTQY
TRBJ2-6,TRBV5-8,NA,ASSLVRSGANVLT
TRBJ2-7,TRBV7-2,TRBD1,ASSLVGQGRSEQY
TRBJ1-5,TRBV7-9,NA,ASSPEGNQPQH
TRBJ2-7,TRBV20-1,TRBD1,SASRDRGVYEQY
TRBJ1-6,TRBV14,TRBD1,ASSLAGGSLAPLH
TRBJ2-7,TRBV7-2,TRBD2,ASSSLPTSGRAQNYEQY
TRBJ1-2,TRBV28,NA,ASSLWGIKSGGYT
TRBJ2-1,TRBV3-1/TRBV3-2,TRBD2,ASSQEGGRGLAGVFEQF
TRBJ2-1,TRBV5-1,TRBD2,ASSSTSGIDNEQF
TRBJ1-2,TRBV6-5,NA,ASSPTATYGYT
TRBJ1-6,TRBV6-1,NA,ASSEWQGNSPLH
TRBJ2-3,TRBV11-3,TRBD2,ASSGRVTDTQY
TRBJ2-1,TRBV9,TRBD2,ASSVGWLADYNEQF
TRBJ1-5,TRBV7-2,NA,ASSLEGWGHQPQH
TRBJ1-2,TRBV6-1,TRBD1,ASSAADRARGPYGYT
TRBJ2-7,TRBV5-6,NA,ASSWTEAGALSYEQY
TRBJ2-7,TRBV7-9,TRBD1,ASSFPGTVSYEQY
TRBJ2-1,TRBV9,NA,ASSVIGLTGATNEQF
TRBJ1-6,TRBV11-2,NA,ASSSLDSYSPLH
TRBJ1-1,TRBV2,NA,ASSEWGSGTEAF
TRBJ2-3,TRBV6-1,TRBD2,ASSEALIAGGGDTQY
TRBJ1-4,TRBV10-3,NA,AISESLGEKLF
TRBJ2-3,TRBV19,NA,ASSIDRSTDTQY
TRBJ1-2,TRBV19,TRBD1,ASSIGGQGNSDYGYT
TRBJ2-2,TRBV19,NA,ASRGLAVRTGELF
TRBJ2-3,TRBV4-1,NA,ASSQHERASSFGDTQY
TRBJ2-3,TRBV10-3,NA,AISDPKTGTSTDTQY